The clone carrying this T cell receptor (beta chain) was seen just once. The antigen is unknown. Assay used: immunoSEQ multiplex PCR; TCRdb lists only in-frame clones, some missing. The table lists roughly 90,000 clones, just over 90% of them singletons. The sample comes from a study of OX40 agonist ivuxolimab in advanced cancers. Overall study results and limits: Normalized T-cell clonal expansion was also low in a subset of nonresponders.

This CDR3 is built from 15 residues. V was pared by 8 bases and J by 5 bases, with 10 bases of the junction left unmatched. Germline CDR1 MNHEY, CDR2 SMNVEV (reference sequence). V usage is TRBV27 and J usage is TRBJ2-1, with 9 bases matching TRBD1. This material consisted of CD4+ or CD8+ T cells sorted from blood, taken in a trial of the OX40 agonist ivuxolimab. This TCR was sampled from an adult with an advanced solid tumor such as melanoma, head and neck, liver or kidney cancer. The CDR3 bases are TGTGCCAGCCGGCAGACCGGGACAGGGAACAATGAGCAGTTCTTC. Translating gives CASRQTGTGNNEQFF.